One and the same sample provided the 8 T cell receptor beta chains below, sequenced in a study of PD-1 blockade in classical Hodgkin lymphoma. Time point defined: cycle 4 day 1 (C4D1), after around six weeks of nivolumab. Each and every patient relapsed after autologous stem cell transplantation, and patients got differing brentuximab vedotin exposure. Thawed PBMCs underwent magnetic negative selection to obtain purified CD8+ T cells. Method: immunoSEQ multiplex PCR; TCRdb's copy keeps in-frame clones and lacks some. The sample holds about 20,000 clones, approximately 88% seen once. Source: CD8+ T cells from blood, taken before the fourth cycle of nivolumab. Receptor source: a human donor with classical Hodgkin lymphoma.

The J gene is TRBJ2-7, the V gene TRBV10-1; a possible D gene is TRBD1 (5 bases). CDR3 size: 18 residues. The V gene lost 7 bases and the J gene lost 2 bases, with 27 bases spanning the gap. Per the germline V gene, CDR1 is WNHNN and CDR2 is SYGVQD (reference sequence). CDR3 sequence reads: CASTSYTRGLFRTYEQYF. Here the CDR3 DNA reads TGCGCCAGCACCTCTTATACAAGGGGTCTCTTCAGAACCTACGAGCAGTACTTC.

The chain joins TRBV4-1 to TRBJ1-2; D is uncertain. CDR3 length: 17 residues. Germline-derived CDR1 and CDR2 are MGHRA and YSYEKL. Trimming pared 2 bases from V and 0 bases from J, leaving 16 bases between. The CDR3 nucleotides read TGCGCCAGCAGCCAATCGATAGACGCCGTTGCTAACTATGGCTACACCTTC. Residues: CASSQSIDAVANYGYTF.

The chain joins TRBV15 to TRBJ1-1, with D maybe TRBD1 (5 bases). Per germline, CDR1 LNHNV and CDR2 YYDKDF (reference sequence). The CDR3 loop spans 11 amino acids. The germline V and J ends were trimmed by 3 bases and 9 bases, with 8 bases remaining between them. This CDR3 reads CATSSDRKAFF. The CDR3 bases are TGTGCCACCAGCAGCGACAGAAAAGCTTTCTTT. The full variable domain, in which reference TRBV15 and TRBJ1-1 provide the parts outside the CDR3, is DAMVIQNPRYQVTQFGKPVTLSCSQTLNHNVMYWYQQKSSQAPKLLFHYYDKDFNNEADTPDNFQSRRPNTSFCFLDIRSPGLGDTAMYLCATSSDRKAFFGQGTRLTVV.

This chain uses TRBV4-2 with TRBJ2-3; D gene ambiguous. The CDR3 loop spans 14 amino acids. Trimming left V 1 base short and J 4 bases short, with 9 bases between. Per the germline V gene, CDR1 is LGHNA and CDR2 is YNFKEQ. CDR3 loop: CASSQVRAADTQYF. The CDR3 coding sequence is TGTGCCAGCAGCCAAGTCCGGGCCGCAGATACGCAGTATTTT.

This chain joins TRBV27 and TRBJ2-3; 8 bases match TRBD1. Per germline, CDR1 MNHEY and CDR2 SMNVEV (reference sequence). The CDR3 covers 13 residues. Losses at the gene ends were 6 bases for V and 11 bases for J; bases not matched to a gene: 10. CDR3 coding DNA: TGTGCCAGCAGCAGCCTAACCGGGACAGGGCAGTATTTT. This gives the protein CASSSLTGTGQYF.

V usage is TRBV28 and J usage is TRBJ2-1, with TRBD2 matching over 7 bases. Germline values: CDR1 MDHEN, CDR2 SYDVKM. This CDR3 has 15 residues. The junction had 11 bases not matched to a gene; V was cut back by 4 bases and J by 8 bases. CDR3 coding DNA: TGTGCCAGCAGTTCCCGGACTAGTCTATTGCATGAGCAGTTCTTC. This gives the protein CASSSRTSLLHEQFF.

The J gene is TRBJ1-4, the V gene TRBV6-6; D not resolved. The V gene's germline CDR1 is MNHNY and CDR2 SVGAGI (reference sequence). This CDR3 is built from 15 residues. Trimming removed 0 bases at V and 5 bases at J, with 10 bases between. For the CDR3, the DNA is TGTGCCAGCAGTTACTCTCCGGAGGCAAATGAAAAACTGTTTTTT. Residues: CASSYSPEANEKLFF.

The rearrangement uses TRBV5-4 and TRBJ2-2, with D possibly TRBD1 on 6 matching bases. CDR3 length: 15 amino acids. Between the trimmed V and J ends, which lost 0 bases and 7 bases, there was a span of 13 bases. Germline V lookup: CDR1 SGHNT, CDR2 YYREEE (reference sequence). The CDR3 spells CASSLGQVLDGELFF. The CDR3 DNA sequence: TGTGCCAGCAGCTTGGGACAGGTGCTGGACGGGGAGCTGTTTTTT.